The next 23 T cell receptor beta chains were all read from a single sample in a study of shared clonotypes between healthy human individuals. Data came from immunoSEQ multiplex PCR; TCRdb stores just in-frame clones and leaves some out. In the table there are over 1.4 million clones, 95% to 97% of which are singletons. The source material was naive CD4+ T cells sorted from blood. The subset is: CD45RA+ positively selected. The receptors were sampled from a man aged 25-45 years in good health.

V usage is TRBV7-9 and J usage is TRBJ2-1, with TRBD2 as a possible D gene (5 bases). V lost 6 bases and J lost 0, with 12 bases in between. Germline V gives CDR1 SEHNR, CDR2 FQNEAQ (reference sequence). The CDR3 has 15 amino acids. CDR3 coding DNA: TGTGCCAGCAGTCCTAGCCGAAGCTCCTACAATGAGCAGTTCTTC. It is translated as CASSPSRSSYNEQFF. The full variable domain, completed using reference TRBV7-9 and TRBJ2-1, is DTGVSQNPRHKITKRGQNVTFRCDPISEHNRLYWYRQTLGQGPEFLTYFQNEAQLEKSRLLSDRFSAERPKGSFSTLEIQRTEQGDSAMYLCASSPSRSSYNEQFFGPGTRLTVL.

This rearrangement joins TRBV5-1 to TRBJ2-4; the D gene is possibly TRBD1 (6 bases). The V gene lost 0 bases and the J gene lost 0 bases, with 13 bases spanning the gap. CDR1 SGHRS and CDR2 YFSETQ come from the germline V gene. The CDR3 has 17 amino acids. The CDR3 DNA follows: TGCGCCAGCAGCTTGGGAGGGACAAGCCTAGCCAAAAACATTCAGTACTTC. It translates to CASSLGGTSLAKNIQYF.

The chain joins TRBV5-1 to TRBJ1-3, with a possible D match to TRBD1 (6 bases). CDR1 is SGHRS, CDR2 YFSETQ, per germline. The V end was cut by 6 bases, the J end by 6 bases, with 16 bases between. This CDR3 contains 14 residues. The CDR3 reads CASKTGGAENTIYF. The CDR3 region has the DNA TGCGCCAGCAAGACGGGGGGCGCCGAAAACACCATATATTTT.

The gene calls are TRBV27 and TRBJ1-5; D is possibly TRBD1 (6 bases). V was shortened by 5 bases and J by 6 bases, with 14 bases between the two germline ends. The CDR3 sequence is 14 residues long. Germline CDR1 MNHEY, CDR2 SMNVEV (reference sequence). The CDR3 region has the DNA TGTGCCAGCAGTATAACAGGGTACCGTCAGCCCCAGCATTTT. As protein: CASSITGYRQPQHF.

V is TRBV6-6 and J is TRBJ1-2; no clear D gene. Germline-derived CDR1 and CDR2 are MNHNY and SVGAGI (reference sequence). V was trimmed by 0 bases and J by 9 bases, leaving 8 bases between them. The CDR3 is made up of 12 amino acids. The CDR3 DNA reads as TGTGCCAGCAGTTACTCTCTGGGGAGCTACACCTTC. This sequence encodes CASSYSLGSYTF.

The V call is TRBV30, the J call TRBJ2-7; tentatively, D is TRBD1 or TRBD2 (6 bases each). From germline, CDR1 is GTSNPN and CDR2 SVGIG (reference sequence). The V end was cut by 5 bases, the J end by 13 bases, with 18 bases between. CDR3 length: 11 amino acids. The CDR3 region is CAWAMGGYQYF. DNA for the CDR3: TGTGCCTGGGCTATGGGGGGCTACCAATACTTC.

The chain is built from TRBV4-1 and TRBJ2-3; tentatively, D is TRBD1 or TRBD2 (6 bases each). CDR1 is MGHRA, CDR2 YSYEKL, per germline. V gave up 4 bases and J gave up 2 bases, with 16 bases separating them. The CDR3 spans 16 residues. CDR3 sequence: CASSLRGDGNTDTQYF. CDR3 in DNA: TGCGCCAGCAGCCTAAGGGGGGACGGAAACACAGATACGCAGTATTTT.

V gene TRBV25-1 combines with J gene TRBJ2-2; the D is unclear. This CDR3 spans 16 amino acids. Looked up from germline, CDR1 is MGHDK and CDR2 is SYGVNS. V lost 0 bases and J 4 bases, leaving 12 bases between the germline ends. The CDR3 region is CASSEYKVFGTGELFF. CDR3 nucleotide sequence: TGTGCCAGCAGTGAATATAAGGTTTTCGGCACCGGGGAGCTGTTTTTT.

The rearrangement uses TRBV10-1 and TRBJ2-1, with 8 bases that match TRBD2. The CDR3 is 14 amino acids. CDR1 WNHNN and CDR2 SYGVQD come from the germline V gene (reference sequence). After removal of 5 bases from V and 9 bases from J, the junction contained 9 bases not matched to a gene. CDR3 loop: CASSSGLVLGEQFF. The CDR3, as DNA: TGCGCCAGCAGTTCGGGACTAGTTCTTGGTGAGCAGTTCTTC.

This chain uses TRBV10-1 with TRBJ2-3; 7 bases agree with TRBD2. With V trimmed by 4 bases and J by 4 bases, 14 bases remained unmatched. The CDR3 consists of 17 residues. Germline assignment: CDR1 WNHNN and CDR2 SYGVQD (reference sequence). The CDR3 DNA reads TGCGCCAGCAGTGGGGGAGGCGGGAGACGGGCTGCAGATACGCAGTATTTT. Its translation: CASSGGGGRRAADTQYF.

CDR3 coding DNA: TGTGCCAGCAGCTTATTAACAGGGTTCACAGATACGCAGTATTTT. Translating it yields CASSLLTGFTDTQYF. The rearrangement joins TRBV11-2 to TRBJ2-3; a possible D gene is TRBD1 (6 bases). Germline V gives CDR1 SGHAT, CDR2 FQNNGV. This CDR3 has 15 residues. Trimming pared 2 bases from V and 2 bases from J, leaving 11 bases between.

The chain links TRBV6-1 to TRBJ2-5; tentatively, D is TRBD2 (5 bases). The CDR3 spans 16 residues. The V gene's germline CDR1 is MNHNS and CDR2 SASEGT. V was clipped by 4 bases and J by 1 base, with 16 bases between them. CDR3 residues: CASSASPSGPQETQYF. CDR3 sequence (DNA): TGTGCCAGCAGTGCCTCTCCGAGCGGCCCCCAAGAGACCCAGTACTTC.

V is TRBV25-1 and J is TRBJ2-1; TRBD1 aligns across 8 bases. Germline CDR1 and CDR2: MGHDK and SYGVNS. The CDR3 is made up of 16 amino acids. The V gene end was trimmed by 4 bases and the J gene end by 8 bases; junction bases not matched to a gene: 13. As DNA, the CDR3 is TGTGCCAGCAGTGGGAGGACAGGGAAGTTTCAGTATGAGCAGTTCTTC. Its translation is CASSGRTGKFQYEQFF.

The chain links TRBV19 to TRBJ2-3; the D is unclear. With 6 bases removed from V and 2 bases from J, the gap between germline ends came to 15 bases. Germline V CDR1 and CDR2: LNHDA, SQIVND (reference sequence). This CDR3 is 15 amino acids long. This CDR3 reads CASRDLRKHTDTQYF. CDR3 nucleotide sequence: TGTGCCAGTAGAGATCTGCGGAAGCACACAGATACGCAGTATTTT.

CDR3 nucleotide sequence: TGTGCCAGCAGTGGATCCAGGACAGGCTCTCCCTACGAGCAGTACTTC. Amino acids: CASSGSRTGSPYEQYF. V usage is TRBV2 and J usage is TRBJ2-7, with 7 bases identical to TRBD1. From germline, CDR1 is SNHLY and CDR2 FYNNEI. Losses at the gene ends were 4 bases for V and 2 bases for J; bases not matched to a gene: 11. The CDR3 has 16 residues.

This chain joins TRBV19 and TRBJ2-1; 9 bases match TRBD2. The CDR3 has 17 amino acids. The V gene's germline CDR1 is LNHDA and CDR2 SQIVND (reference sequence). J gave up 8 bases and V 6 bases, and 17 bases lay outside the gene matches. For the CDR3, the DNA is TGTGCCAGTAGAGAGACTAGCGGACTTCCCCGGCGCGATGAGCAGTTCTTC. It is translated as CASRETSGLPRRDEQFF. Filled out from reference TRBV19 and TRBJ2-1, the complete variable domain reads DGGITQSPKYLFRKEGQNVTLSCEQNLNHDAMYWYRQDPGQGLRLIYYSQIVNDFQKGDIAEGYSVSREKKESFPLTVTSAQKNPTAFYLCASRETSGLPRRDEQFFGPGTRLTVL.

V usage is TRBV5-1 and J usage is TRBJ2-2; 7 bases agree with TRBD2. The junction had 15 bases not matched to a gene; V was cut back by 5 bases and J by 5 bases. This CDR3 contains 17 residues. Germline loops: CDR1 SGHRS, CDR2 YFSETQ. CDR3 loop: CASRIRPGGRETGELFF. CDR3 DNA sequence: TGCGCCAGCAGGATTAGACCGGGAGGTCGGGAGACCGGGGAGCTGTTTTTT.

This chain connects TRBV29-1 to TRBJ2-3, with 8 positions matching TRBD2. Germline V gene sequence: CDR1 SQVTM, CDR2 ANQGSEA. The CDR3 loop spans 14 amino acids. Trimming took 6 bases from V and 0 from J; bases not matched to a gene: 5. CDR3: CSVTSGSSTDTQYF. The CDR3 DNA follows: TGCAGCGTAACAAGCGGGAGCAGCACAGATACGCAGTATTTT.

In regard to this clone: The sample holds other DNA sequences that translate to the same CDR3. Here the CDR3 DNA reads TGTGCCAGCAGTGAATTGGTCGGCACCGGGGAGCTGTTTTTT. Translation: CASSELVGTGELFF. This sequence joins TRBV2 and TRBJ2-2; D is unclear. This CDR3 spans 14 amino acids. Trimming took 2 bases from V and 4 from J, leaving 8 bases between them. Germline CDR1 reads SNHLY; CDR2 reads FYNNEI.

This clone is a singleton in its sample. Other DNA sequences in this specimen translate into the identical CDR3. The CDR3: CASSVGGAMNTEAFF. DNA for the CDR3: TGTGCCAGCAGCGTAGGGGGGGCAATGAACACTGAAGCTTTCTTT. The chain carries TRBV9 and TRBJ1-1; a weak D match, TRBD1 (6 bases). Trimming left V 0 bases short and J 0 bases short, with 9 bases between. The CDR3 loop spans 15 amino acids. Germline V gene sequence: CDR1 SGDLS, CDR2 YYNGEE. Together with reference TRBV9 and TRBJ1-1, the CDR3 gives the full variable domain: DSGVTQTPKHLITATGQRVTLRCSPRSGDLSVYWYQQSLDQGLQFLIQYYNGEERAKGNILERFSAQQFPDLHSELNLSSLELGDSALYFCASSVGGAMNTEAFFGQGTRLTVV.

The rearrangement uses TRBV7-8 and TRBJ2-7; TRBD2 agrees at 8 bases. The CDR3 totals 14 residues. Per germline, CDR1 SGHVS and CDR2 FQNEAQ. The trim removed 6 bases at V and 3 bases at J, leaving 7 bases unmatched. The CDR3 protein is CASRASGSLYEQYF. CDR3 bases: TGTGCCAGCAGGGCCAGCGGGAGCCTCTACGAGCAGTACTTC.

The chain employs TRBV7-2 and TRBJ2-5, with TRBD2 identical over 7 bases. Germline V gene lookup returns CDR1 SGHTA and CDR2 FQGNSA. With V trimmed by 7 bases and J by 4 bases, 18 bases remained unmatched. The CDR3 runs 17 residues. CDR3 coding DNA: TGTGCCAGCAACATCCAAGCTAGCGGCCCAAGAGGAGAGACCCAGTACTTC. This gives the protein CASNIQASGPRGETQYF. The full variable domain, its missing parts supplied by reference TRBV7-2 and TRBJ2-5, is GAGVSQSPSNKVTEKGKDVELRCDPISGHTALYWYRQSLGQGLEFLIYFQGNSAPDKSGLPSDRFSAERTGGSVSTLTIQRTQQEDSAVYLCASNIQASGPRGETQYFGPGTRLLVL.

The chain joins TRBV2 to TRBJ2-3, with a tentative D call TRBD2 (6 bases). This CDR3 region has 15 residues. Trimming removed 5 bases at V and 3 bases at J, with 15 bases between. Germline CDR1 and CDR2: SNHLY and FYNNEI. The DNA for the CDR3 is TGTGCCAGCAGTAACTTGGGGGGAATTACAGATACGCAGTATTTT. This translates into CASSNLGGITDTQYF.